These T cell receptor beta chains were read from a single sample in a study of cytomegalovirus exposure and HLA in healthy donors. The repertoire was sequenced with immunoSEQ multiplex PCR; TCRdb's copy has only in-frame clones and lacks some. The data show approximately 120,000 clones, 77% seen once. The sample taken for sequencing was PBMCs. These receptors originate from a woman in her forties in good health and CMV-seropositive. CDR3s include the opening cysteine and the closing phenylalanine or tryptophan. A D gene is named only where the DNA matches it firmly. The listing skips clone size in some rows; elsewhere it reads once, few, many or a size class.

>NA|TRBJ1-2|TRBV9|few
CASSAGGSGYTF
TGTGCCAGCAGCGCGGGAGGATCTGGCTACACCTTC
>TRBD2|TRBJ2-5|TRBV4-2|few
CASSQVGSGGYQETQYF
TGTGCCAGCAGCCAAGTTGGTAGCGGGGGGTACCAAGAGACCCAGTACTTC
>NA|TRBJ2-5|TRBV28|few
CASRRDLGTQYF
TGTGCCAGCAGAAGGGACTTAGGGACCCAGTACTTC
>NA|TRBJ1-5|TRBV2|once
CASRVEGNQPQHF
TGTGCCAGCAGGGTGGAGGGCAATCAGCCCCAGCATTTT
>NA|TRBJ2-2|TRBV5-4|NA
CASSLGLTGELFF
TGTGCCAGCAGTCTGGGCCTCACCGGGGAGCTGTTTTTT
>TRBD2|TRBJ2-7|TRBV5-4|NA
CASSWGLAGAQLEQYF
TGTGCCAGCAGCTGGGGGCTAGCGGGAGCCCAACTTGAGCAGTACTTC
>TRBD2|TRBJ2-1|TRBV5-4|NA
CASSPRAGESKEQFF
TGTGCCAGCAGCCCTAGAGCGGGAGAATCCAAAGAGCAGTTCTTC
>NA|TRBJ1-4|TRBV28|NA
CATCSRRTNEKLFF
TGTGCCACCTGTAGCCGCCGGACTAATGAAAAACTGTTTTTT
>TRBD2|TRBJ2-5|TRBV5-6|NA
CASSLGAGVETQYF
TGTGCCAGCAGCTTGGGGGCGGGAGTGGAGACCCAGTACTTC
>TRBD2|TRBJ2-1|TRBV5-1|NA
CASSLRPGLAGGYEQFF
TGCGCCAGCAGCTTGCGGCCCGGACTAGCGGGAGGATATGAGCAGTTCTTC
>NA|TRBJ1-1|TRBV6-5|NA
CASSYSKGRGEAFF
TGTGCCAGCAGTTACTCGAAAGGCAGGGGCGAAGCTTTCTTT
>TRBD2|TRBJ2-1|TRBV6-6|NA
CASSPGTSGYNEQFF
TGTGCCAGCAGCCCCGGGACTAGCGGCTACAATGAGCAGTTCTTC
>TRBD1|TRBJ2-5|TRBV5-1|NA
CASSPPGTAKETQYF
TGCGCCAGCAGCCCCCCAGGGACAGCAAAAGAGACCCAGTACTTC
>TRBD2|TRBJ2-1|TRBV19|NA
CASSTPYALAGAYNEQFF
TGTGCCAGTAGTACTCCTTACGCGCTAGCGGGAGCCTACAATGAGCAGTTCTTC
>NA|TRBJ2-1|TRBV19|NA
CASSGDFYNEQFF
TGTGCCAGTAGCGGGGACTTCTACAATGAGCAGTTCTTC
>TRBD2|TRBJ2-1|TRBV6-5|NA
CASSQNSGNYNEQFF
TGTGCCAGCAGTCAAAATAGCGGGAACTACAATGAGCAGTTCTTC
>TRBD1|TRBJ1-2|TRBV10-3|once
CAISDPGQGARGYTF
TGTGCCATCAGTGACCCCGGACAGGGGGCGCGTGGCTACACCTTC
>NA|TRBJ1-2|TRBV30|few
CAWSPDVGANYGYTF
TGTGCCTGGAGTCCAGACGTGGGAGCTAACTATGGCTACACCTTC
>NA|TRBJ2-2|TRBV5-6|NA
CASSFPANTGELFF
TGTGCCAGCAGCTTTCCTGCGAACACCGGGGAGCTGTTTTTT
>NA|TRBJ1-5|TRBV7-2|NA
CASSSQGTNQPQHF
TGTGCCAGCAGCTCTCAGGGGACGAATCAGCCCCAGCATTTT
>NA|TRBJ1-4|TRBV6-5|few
CASSYGGGVNEKLFF
TGTGCCAGCAGTTACGGGGGCGGAGTTAATGAAAAACTGTTTTTT
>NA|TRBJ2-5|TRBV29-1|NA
CSVKRQGETQYF
TGCAGCGTTAAGAGGCAGGGTGAGACCCAGTACTTC
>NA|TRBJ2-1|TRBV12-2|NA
CASRPPHRDSIYNEQFF
TGTGCAAGTCGTCCCCCCCACCGGGACTCGATATACAATGAGCAGTTCTTC
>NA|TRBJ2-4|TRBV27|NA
CASSPTTLGQGGKNIQYF
TGTGCCAGCAGTCCGACCACCCTCGGGCAGGGAGGCAAAAACATTCAGTACTTC
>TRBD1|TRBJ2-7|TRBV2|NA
CASSEGTGYQTGAEQYF
TGTGCCAGCAGTGAAGGGACAGGGTACCAAACCGGGGCCGAGCAGTACTTC
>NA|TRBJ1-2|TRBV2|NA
CASSRDADGYTF
TGTGCCAGCTCGCGGGACGCGGATGGCTACACCTTC
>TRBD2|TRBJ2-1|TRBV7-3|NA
CASSLTSGGDEQFF
TGTGCCAGCAGCTTAACAAGTGGGGGGGATGAGCAGTTCTTC
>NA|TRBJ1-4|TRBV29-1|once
CSALQPGEKLFF
TGCAGCGCCCTCCAGCCGGGTGAAAAACTGTTTTTT
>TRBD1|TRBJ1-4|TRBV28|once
CASSLAGQGAEKLFF
TGTGCCAGCAGTTTAGCGGGACAGGGGGCTGAAAAACTGTTTTTT
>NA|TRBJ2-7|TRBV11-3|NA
CASSIGGSRDEQYF
TGTGCCAGCAGCATCGGAGGTTCCCGGGACGAGCAGTACTTC
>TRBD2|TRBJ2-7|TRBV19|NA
CASSMKSDSGNYEQYF
TGTGCCAGTAGTATGAAGTCGGATAGCGGGAACTACGAGCAGTACTTC
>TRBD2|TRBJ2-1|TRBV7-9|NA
CASSRLADLYNEQFF
TGTGCCAGCAGTCGACTAGCGGACCTCTACAATGAGCAGTTCTTC
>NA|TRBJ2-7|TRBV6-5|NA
CASYNQGFSYEQYF
TGTGCCAGCTACAATCAGGGCTTCTCCTACGAGCAGTACTTC
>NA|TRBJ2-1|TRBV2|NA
CASSPRNEQFF
TGTGCCAGCAGTCCCCGGAATGAGCAGTTCTTC
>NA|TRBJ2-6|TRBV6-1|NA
CATFPPSGANVLTF
TGTGCCACCTTCCCCCCCTCTGGGGCCAACGTCCTGACTTTC
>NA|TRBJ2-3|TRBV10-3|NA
CAISESVRQEIDTQYF
TGTGCCATCAGTGAGTCGGTTCGACAAGAGATAGATACGCAGTATTTT
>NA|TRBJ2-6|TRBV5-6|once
CASSHSFRANVLTF
TGTGCCAGCAGTCACTCGTTCCGGGCCAACGTCCTGACTTTC
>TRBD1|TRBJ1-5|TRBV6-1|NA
CASSDGDRGLVGNQPQHF
TGTGCCAGCAGTGATGGGGACAGGGGGCTCGTTGGCAATCAGCCCCAGCATTTT
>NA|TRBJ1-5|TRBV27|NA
CASSPEQGLNNQPQHF
TGTGCCAGCAGCCCAGAACAGGGCCTGAACAATCAGCCCCAGCATTTT
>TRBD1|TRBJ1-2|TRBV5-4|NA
CASSPGQGVGFGYGYTF
TGTGCCAGCAGCCCGGGACAGGGAGTAGGGTTTGGCTATGGCTACACCTTC
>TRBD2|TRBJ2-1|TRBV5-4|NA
CASSFSGRSDNEQFF
TGTGCCAGCAGCTTTAGCGGGAGAAGTGACAATGAGCAGTTCTTC
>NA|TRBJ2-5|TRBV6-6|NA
CASMRSLRSQETQYF
TGTGCCAGCATGCGGTCCTTGCGGTCACAAGAGACCCAGTACTTC
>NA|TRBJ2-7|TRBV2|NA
CASTPPGALWEQYF
TGTGCCAGCACCCCCCCAGGGGCCCTCTGGGAGCAGTACTTC
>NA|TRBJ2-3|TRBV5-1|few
CASSPRVVTGDTQYF
TGCGCCAGCAGCCCCCGGGTTGTTACGGGAGATACGCAGTATTTT
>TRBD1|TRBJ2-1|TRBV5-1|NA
CASSLAGQGLYEQFF
TGCGCCAGCAGCTTGGCCGGACAGGGCTTATATGAGCAGTTCTTC
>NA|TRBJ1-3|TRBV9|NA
CASSLTQTGNTIYF
TGTGCCAGCAGCCTAACCCAAACTGGAAACACCATATATTTT
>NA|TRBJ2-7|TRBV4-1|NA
CASSLMTIGEQYF
TGCGCCAGCAGCCTCATGACGATCGGGGAGCAGTACTTC